Listed below are T cell receptor beta chains from one sample, sequenced in a study of blood T cell repertoires in COVID-19. Here immunoSEQ multiplex PCR was the method, and the copy in TCRdb shows in-frame clones only, minus some. The repertoire holds about 80,000 clones, with around 69% as singletons. Sequenced input: peripheral blood. These receptors all come from an older man with active or convalescent COVID-19. Both conserved end residues are part of each CDR3. D genes are given only for firm matches. Expanded clones are given a class, and other clones once, few, many or no size at all.

J gene	D gene	clone size	CDR3 length	V gene	CDR3 DNA	CDR3 protein
TRBJ1-2	TRBD1	.	12	TRBV28	TGTGCCAGCATTGACAGGGGGGATGGCTACACCTTC	CASIDRGDGYTF
TRBJ1-5	.	.	13	TRBV19	TGTGCCAGTAGTACGACTAAATCGGAGCCCCAGCATTTT	CASSTTKSEPQHF
TRBJ1-3	.	few	14	TRBV2	TGTGCCAGCACCCCCCGCGACTCTGGAAACACCATATATTTT	CASTPRDSGNTIYF
TRBJ1-5	.	.	16	TRBV19	TGTGCCAGTAGTATTGGGAGCCTAGCTAGGAATCAGCCCCAGCATTTT	CASSIGSLARNQPQHF
TRBJ1-4	.	few	15	TRBV4-1	TGCGCCAGCAGCCAAGCGGGGGGTCACAGTGAAAAACTGTTTTTT	CASSQAGGHSEKLFF
TRBJ1-6	.	.	14	TRBV7-3	TGTGCCAGCAGCTTAGGGGGGGATAATTCACCCCTCCACTTT	CASSLGGDNSPLHF
TRBJ2-3	.	.	14	TRBV5-1	TGCGCCAGCAGCCCCTCAGGGGGGACAGATACGCAGTATTTT	CASSPSGGTDTQYF
TRBJ1-3	.	.	17	TRBV18	TGTGCCAGCTCACCACTCCCACGGCAGGACTCTGGAAACACCATATATTTT	CASSPLPRQDSGNTIYF
TRBJ1-1	.	.	15	TRBV3-1/TRBV3-2	TGTGCCAGCAGCCAAGACGCAGGGGTGGTCACTGAAGCTTTCTTT	CASSQDAGVVTEAFF
TRBJ2-7	.	.	12	TRBV3-1/TRBV3-2	TGTGCCAGCAGCCTAGGGGTCTACGAGCAGTACTTC	CASSLGVYEQYF
TRBJ2-7	.	.	14	TRBV5-4	TGTGCCAGCAGCTTGTCTTCTAGCTCCTACGAGCAGTACTTC	CASSLSSSSYEQYF
TRBJ1-1	.	.	12	TRBV30	TGTGCCTGCCGCAGGGGCCCCCATGAAGCTTTCTTT	CACRRGPHEAFF
TRBJ2-3	.	.	14	TRBV19	TGTGCCAGTAGTATGGAGCAGTTGGCAGATACGCAGTATTTT	CASSMEQLADTQYF
TRBJ2-3	TRBD2	.	15	TRBV6-5	TGTGCCAGCAGTTCTACTAGCGGGGCAGCAGATACGCAGTATTTT	CASSSTSGAADTQYF
TRBJ2-2	.	.	14	TRBV18	TGTGCCAGCTCATACCAAGCAGGGACCGGGGAGCTGTTTTTT	CASSYQAGTGELFF
TRBJ1-3	TRBD1	.	17	TRBV19	TGTGCCAGTACCCATGGAGCCGGACAGGGGGACAAAAACACCATATATTTT	CASTHGAGQGDKNTIYF
TRBJ1-5	.	.	13	TRBV6-1	TGTGCCAGCAGTGAAGGAAACGGTCAGCCCCAGCATTTT	CASSEGNGQPQHF
TRBJ2-7	.	few	13	TRBV5-4	TGTGCCAGCAGCCCGGGATCCGCCTACGAGCAGTACTTC	CASSPGSAYEQYF
TRBJ1-2	.	.	15	TRBV11-2	TGTGCCAGCAGCTTAGGGCAGGGGTTTAACTATGGCTACACCTTC	CASSLGQGFNYGYTF
TRBJ2-1	TRBD2	.	17	TRBV4-1	TGCGCCAGCAGCCTTGGGACTAGCGGGGGTTTTTACAATGAGCAGTTCTTC	CASSLGTSGGFYNEQFF
TRBJ2-7	.	many	13	TRBV9	TGTGCCAGCAGCTCTGGGCTTTCCTACGAGCAGTACTTC	CASSSGLSYEQYF
TRBJ2-1	.	.	11	TRBV10-3	TGTGCCATCGGAGGACGGATTGAGCAGTTCTTC	CAIGGRIEQFF
TRBJ2-7	.	.	14	TRBV27	TGTGCCAGCAGTTTTTCAAGGGGTCCCTACGAGCAGTACTTC	CASSFSRGPYEQYF
TRBJ2-2	TRBD2	once	17	TRBV4-2	TGTGCCAGCAGCGCTCATCTTAGCGGGGGGGCAGGCGGGGAGCTGTTTTTT	CASSAHLSGGAGGELFF
TRBJ1-2	TRBD1	many	14	TRBV7-2	TGTGCCAGCAGCTATTCAACAGGGGTCTATGGCTACACCTTC	CASSYSTGVYGYTF
TRBJ2-3	TRBD2	.	17	TRBV30	TGTGCCTGGAGCGCGGGACTAGCGGGGGGGTTCACAGATACGCAGTATTTT	CAWSAGLAGGFTDTQYF
TRBJ1-2	TRBD1	.	14	TRBV3-1/TRBV3-2	TGTGCCAGCAGCCATCGACAGGGGGACTATGGCTACACCTTC	CASSHRQGDYGYTF
TRBJ2-6	.	.	16	TRBV7-8	TGTGCCAGCAGCTCAGGGGCTTACTCTGGGGCCAACGTCCTGACTTTC	CASSSGAYSGANVLTF
TRBJ1-5	.	.	13	TRBV6-5	TGTGCCATCGACGGTAGGTGCGGTCAGCCCCAGCATTTT	CAIDGRCGQPQHF
TRBJ2-1	TRBD2	.	14	TRBV2	TGTGCCAGCAGGGGACTAGCGGTTTACAATGAGCAGTTCTTC	CASRGLAVYNEQFF
TRBJ1-4	.	.	15	TRBV28	TGTGCCAGCAGTTTAGATCATGGCACTAATGAAAAACTGTTTTTT	CASSLDHGTNEKLFF
TRBJ2-3	TRBD2	few	12	TRBV30	TGTGCCTGTTTCCTGGGGGGGGATACGCAGTATTTT	CACFLGGDTQYF
TRBJ2-1	TRBD1	.	12	TRBV6-5	TGTGCCAGCAGGACAGGGGTACGTGAGCAGTTCTTC	CASRTGVREQFF
TRBJ1-5	TRBD1	few	15	TRBV10-3	TGTGCCATCAGTGCAAAGTCAGGGGGCAGGGAGCCCCAGCATTTT	CAISAKSGGREPQHF
TRBJ1-1	TRBD1	.	16	TRBV28	TGTGCCAGCCGGGACAGGGGAAATGGGATGAACACTGAAGCTTTCTTT	CASRDRGNGMNTEAFF
TRBJ1-1	.	.	15	TRBV18	TGTGCCAGCTCACCCACGACAGTGAGAGCTGCTGAAGCTTTCTTT	CASSPTTVRAAEAFF
TRBJ1-1	.	.	15	TRBV19	TGTGCCAGTAATGGGCAGGGAGGCCCGAACACTGAAGCTTTCTTT	CASNGQGGPNTEAFF
TRBJ2-3	TRBD2	.	16	TRBV11-3	TGTGCCAGCAGTGGGGGGACTAGCGCTGACACAGATACGCAGTATTTT	CASSGGTSADTDTQYF
TRBJ2-2	.	.	15	TRBV28	TGTGCCAGCAGCCCCGCGGTCGCGAACACCGGGGAGCTGTTTTTT	CASSPAVANTGELFF
TRBJ1-3	.	.	17	TRBV7-6	TGTGCCAGCAGCGTTGGATCAACAGTATCCTCTGGAAACACCATATATTTT	CASSVGSTVSSGNTIYF
TRBJ2-1	TRBD2	.	17	TRBV4-1	TGCGCCAGCAGCCAGGGGGCGGGGGGGCCGTTAAACAATGAGCAGTTCTTC	CASSQGAGGPLNNEQFF
TRBJ2-1	TRBD1	.	14	TRBV7-2	TGTGCCAGCAGCTTAGGGACAGGGGAGAATGAGCAGTTCTTC	CASSLGTGENEQFF
TRBJ2-3	TRBD2	.	16	TRBV2	TGTGCCAGCAGCCTAGGACTAGCGGCCTACACAGATACGCAGTATTTT	CASSLGLAAYTDTQYF
TRBJ1-2	.	.	12	TRBV5-3	TGTGCCAGAAGCTTGGCTGCGGGGGGCTACACCTTC	CARSLAAGGYTF
TRBJ2-3	.	.	13	TRBV7-2	TGTGCCAGCAGCTCCGAAGTACTCCATACGCAGTATTTT	CASSSEVLHTQYF
TRBJ1-1	.	.	14	TRBV6-1	TGTGCCAGCAGTGAATGGAGAGGGAACACTGAAGCTTTCTTT	CASSEWRGNTEAFF
TRBJ2-3	.	.	15	TRBV5-1	TGCGCCAGCATGGGGCGGGGTATAGTGAGGGATACGCAGTATTTT	CASMGRGIVRDTQYF
TRBJ2-3	.	.	14	TRBV10-1	TGCGCCAGCAGTGGGTTAAGCCGCACAGATACGCAGTATTTT	CASSGLSRTDTQYF
TRBJ2-5	.	.	17	TRBV14	TGTGCCAGCAGCCCATATTTGCCACAAGACTTCCAAGAGACCCAGTACTTC	CASSPYLPQDFQETQYF
TRBJ2-3	TRBD1	once	15	TRBV11-2	TGTGCCAGCAGCCCAGACGGGACAGGGTCGGATACGCAGTATTTT	CASSPDGTGSDTQYF
TRBJ2-7	.	.	12	TRBV30	TGTGCCTGGAGTGGCGGAGATTCCGAGCAGTACTTC	CAWSGGDSEQYF